This TCR beta chain was observed in a study of T cells in Graves' hyperthyroidism and ophthalmopathy (dated by TCRdb to the late 2010s). About the investigation overall: Peripheral blood samples were taken at initial diagnosis, before any treatment was given. An independent validation cohort of under 20 hyperthyroidism patients and approximately 16 patients who later progressed to ophthalmopathy tested prospective prediction of ophthalmopathy. Once sampling was done, hyperthyroidism patients were given methimazole at a starting dose of 30 mg daily, whereas ophthalmopathy patients were given high-dose intravenous methylprednisolone. The 100 or so discovery patients were randomly split 7:3 into training and test sets. A discovery cohort of around 98 patients, roughly 43 with Graves' ophthalmopathy and more than 55 with stable Graves' hyperthyroidism, was used to find distinguishing TCR V-J signatures. In addition, the study compared T-cell repertoires in thyroid tissue and in blood from six Graves' hyperthyroidism patients. TCR Vbeta CDR3 sequencing of 130 to 150 peripheral blood samples (about 45 ophthalmopathy, roughly 74 hyperthyroidism and some 17 progressor patients) is reported in the paper.

Study-wide conclusions, independent of this receptor: Blood samples also contained most of the expanded thyroid clonotypes (frequency above 0.001), which suggests that blood repertoires may reflect thyroid immune responses. In cross-validation, a model built on a 13 V-J signature told ophthalmopathy apart from stable hyperthyroidism with about 90% sensitivity and around 83% specificity, and in testing the same model reached 80%/75%. Sample size was not statistically predetermined, and blinding of investigators to group allocation was not performed. In validation, the model predicted progression to ophthalmopathy a median of approximately 6.6 months before onset, with 70% to 71% sensitivity and just under 75% specificity.

With regard to this clonotype: The antigen it recognizes is unknown. Per-base qualities were not stored, and no clone one base away is much larger.

Stable Graves' hyperthyroidism was defined as no progression to ophthalmopathy during 18 months of follow-up. Hyperthyroidism patients were newly diagnosed, had a disease duration of under 2 months, and were aged 18 to 65 years. Any patient with an uncontrolled infection, another autoimmune disease, pregnancy or lactation was excluded. Diagnoses relied on clinical symptoms, serum thyroxine and TRAb, thyroid ultrasound and orbital computed tomography. Ficoll-Paque density gradient centrifugation was used to isolate PBMCs from 8 to 10 ml of fresh peripheral blood. Total RNA was extracted with Trizol reagent, and quality was checked on an Agilent 2100 Bioanalyzer. TCR beta CDR3 regions were amplified from RNA transcripts. For the first round of RT-PCR on the TCR CDR3, the HTBI primer set was used together with the Qiagen OneStep RT-PCR kit. A second multiplex PCR round built the libraries, followed by size selection and purification. The libraries were sequenced on an Illumina HiSeq2000 using paired-end 100 bp reads. Per the original workflow: SOAPnuke was used to process the raw data, removing reads that contained adapters or uncalled bases, had a mean Phred below 15, or lacked an exact match to the constant primer or identifier. High-quality paired reads were merged with COPE v1.2.5, and unique nucleotide sequences were defined as clonotypes. MiTCR v1.1 was used to align the clonotypes against IMGT TRBV, TRBD and TRBJ reference segments. The analysis was restricted to V-J combinations with a frequency above 0.0001, which together covered approximately 99% of the repertoires. A TCS score was defined as the ratio between F50 (clonal expansion) and ExV (chaos), using BLOSUM62-based TCRdist between CDR3 peptides within each V-J. Welch's t-statistics and random forest reduced fewer than 550 V-J features to under 15, which were used in a naive Bayes classifier (R e1071). TCRdb took the public reads, trimmed them with fastp at Q25, ran MiXCR for clone calling and kept in-frame beta chains. Rows matching on CDR3 protein sequence are summarized as one entry with the most common DNA and genes. The V and J calls were determined by TCRdb, not by the authors. The sample profile shows 700,000 or so distinct CDR3 sequences; roughly 15% of them were found once. Approximately 8.4% of the sample is held by the ten biggest clonotypes.

Sequences were obtained from blood. The sequence derives from a man aged 18 to 29 with Graves' hyperthyroidism.

The nucleotides are TGTGCCAGCAGTTACTCTCGGGACAGTCAAAATGAAAAACTGTTTTTT. Translated, it reads CASSYSRDSQNEKLFF. Recombination linked TRBV6-5 to TRBJ1-4, with TRBD1 matching 7 junction bases. Including cysteine and phenylalanine, the CDR3 has 16 amino acids. Left in the record is the CDR3 DNA by itself, 48 bases read in frame from the first base. V ends up 0 bases short and J 5 bases short, with an unmatched junction base count of 6. The germline V gene specifies MNHEY as CDR1 and SVGAGI as CDR2.